Included here is one T cell receptor beta chain sequence, with context. This sample was included in a study of blood T cell repertoires in COVID-19. Study-level information: The study drew acute and convalescent COVID-19 samples from the United States, Italy and Spain.

The CDR3 has 15 amino acids. V lost 5 bases to trimming and J lost 3 bases, with 16 bases between them. Germline lookup yields CDR1 MNHEY and CDR2 SVGEGT. Authors' processing steps: Amplification from reference gene primers served as the basis for estimated nucleated cell counts. Only in-frame clones appear in the TCRdb table, and some are missing; sequencing was by immunoSEQ multiplex PCR. Clone size and the V and J calls come from that table; the DNA yielded D and trimming. The sample holds approximately 51,000 clones; around nine tenths are singletons and the top ten take approximately 5.9%. The sample taken for sequencing was peripheral blood. This sequence joins TRBV6-2 or TRBV6-3 and TRBJ2-5, with a possible D match to TRBD1 (6 bases). This TCR derives from a man in his forties or fifties with active COVID-19. CDR3 region: CASSQGPGLEETQYF. The CDR3 DNA sequence: TGTGCCAGCAGTCAGGGGCCCGGGTTGGAAGAGACCCAGTACTTC.